This is a list of T cell receptor beta chains from one sample in a study of blood T cell repertoires in COVID-19. Sequencing was performed with immunoSEQ multiplex PCR; in TCRdb, only in-frame clones are kept and a portion is missing. The table shows 75,000 to 95,000 clones, with over 80% occurring only once. The sequencing input was peripheral blood. The source is a man older than 75 with active or convalescent COVID-19. CDR3s include the opening cysteine and the closing phenylalanine or tryptophan. Fields, in order: clone size, V gene, D gene, CDR3 protein. A D gene is named only where the DNA matches it firmly. The size field is filled for only some rows; it gives once, few, many or a size class.

clone_size: -
v_call: TRBV10-3
d_call: -
cdr3_aa: CAISESGDRSTNEKLFF

clone_size: once
v_call: TRBV7-9
d_call: TRBD1
cdr3_aa: CASSLVWTGADSYTF

clone_size: -
v_call: TRBV10-3
d_call: TRBD1
cdr3_aa: CAISAQGDYRYNEQFF

clone_size: -
v_call: TRBV18
d_call: TRBD1
cdr3_aa: CASSPTNNRGTDTQYF

clone_size: -
v_call: TRBV14
d_call: TRBD1
cdr3_aa: CASSLPGQGGTGELFF

clone_size: -
v_call: TRBV29-1
d_call: -
cdr3_aa: CSVELARTAYF

clone_size: once
v_call: TRBV5-5
d_call: -
cdr3_aa: CASSYRTGGTEAFF

clone_size: -
v_call: TRBV4-2
d_call: -
cdr3_aa: CASSQNAVPTETQYF

clone_size: -
v_call: TRBV12-3/TRBV12-4
d_call: -
cdr3_aa: CASSSTGNSPLHF

clone_size: -
v_call: TRBV11-2
d_call: -
cdr3_aa: CASSPTETNEKLFF

clone_size: -
v_call: TRBV30
d_call: TRBD1
cdr3_aa: CAASGTAYSGANVLTF

clone_size: few
v_call: TRBV6-5
d_call: -
cdr3_aa: CASSYSRSQYNEQFF

clone_size: -
v_call: TRBV18
d_call: TRBD2
cdr3_aa: CASSPSGSQDTQYF

clone_size: once
v_call: TRBV3-1/TRBV3-2
d_call: -
cdr3_aa: CASSTPYGGGVAFF

clone_size: -
v_call: TRBV10-2
d_call: -
cdr3_aa: CASSEQRLEPQHF

clone_size: once
v_call: TRBV6-5
d_call: -
cdr3_aa: CASTSVSRQPQHF

clone_size: -
v_call: TRBV11-3
d_call: TRBD1
cdr3_aa: CASSLFRDRGPRPLHF

clone_size: -
v_call: TRBV9
d_call: TRBD2
cdr3_aa: CASSVELAGTLETQYF

clone_size: -
v_call: TRBV19
d_call: TRBD1
cdr3_aa: CASSTGTAGNTIYF

clone_size: -
v_call: TRBV6-5
d_call: -
cdr3_aa: CASSYSRQGGLGGYTF

clone_size: -
v_call: TRBV18
d_call: TRBD1
cdr3_aa: CASSHRQGNTEAFF

clone_size: -
v_call: TRBV19
d_call: -
cdr3_aa: CASSSQGYHYGYTF

clone_size: -
v_call: TRBV19
d_call: -
cdr3_aa: CASSAAKPTVSNQPQHF

clone_size: -
v_call: TRBV5-4
d_call: TRBD1
cdr3_aa: CASSSRTGGSYNEQFF

clone_size: -
v_call: TRBV12-3/TRBV12-4
d_call: -
cdr3_aa: CASSLASRVFF

clone_size: -
v_call: TRBV5-1
d_call: TRBD1
cdr3_aa: CASSREPGQTNEKLFF

clone_size: -
v_call: TRBV6-4
d_call: TRBD2
cdr3_aa: CASSVGGGAADTQYF

clone_size: once
v_call: TRBV11-3
d_call: -
cdr3_aa: CAGSTGSGEKLFF

clone_size: -
v_call: TRBV3-1/TRBV3-2
d_call: -
cdr3_aa: CASSQDLPGVQPQHF

clone_size: -
v_call: TRBV24-1
d_call: -
cdr3_aa: CATSDPSSEFTGELFF

clone_size: few
v_call: TRBV6-5
d_call: -
cdr3_aa: CASSPRDKSGYTF

clone_size: -
v_call: TRBV5-1
d_call: -
cdr3_aa: CASSLAVRGELFF

clone_size: -
v_call: TRBV6-5
d_call: TRBD1
cdr3_aa: CASRLQGASDTQYF

clone_size: -
v_call: TRBV2
d_call: -
cdr3_aa: CASSPRQAYNEQFF

clone_size: -
v_call: TRBV5-6
d_call: TRBD2
cdr3_aa: CASSGWTSGYQETQYF

clone_size: -
v_call: TRBV6-5
d_call: -
cdr3_aa: CASRPTGSSAGYTF

clone_size: -
v_call: TRBV7-9
d_call: TRBD1
cdr3_aa: CASSVWGGQGRTDTQYF

clone_size: -
v_call: TRBV6-6
d_call: -
cdr3_aa: CASSSPSGVNTEAFF

clone_size: -
v_call: TRBV3-1/TRBV3-2
d_call: TRBD2
cdr3_aa: CASSQERLAGYNEQFF